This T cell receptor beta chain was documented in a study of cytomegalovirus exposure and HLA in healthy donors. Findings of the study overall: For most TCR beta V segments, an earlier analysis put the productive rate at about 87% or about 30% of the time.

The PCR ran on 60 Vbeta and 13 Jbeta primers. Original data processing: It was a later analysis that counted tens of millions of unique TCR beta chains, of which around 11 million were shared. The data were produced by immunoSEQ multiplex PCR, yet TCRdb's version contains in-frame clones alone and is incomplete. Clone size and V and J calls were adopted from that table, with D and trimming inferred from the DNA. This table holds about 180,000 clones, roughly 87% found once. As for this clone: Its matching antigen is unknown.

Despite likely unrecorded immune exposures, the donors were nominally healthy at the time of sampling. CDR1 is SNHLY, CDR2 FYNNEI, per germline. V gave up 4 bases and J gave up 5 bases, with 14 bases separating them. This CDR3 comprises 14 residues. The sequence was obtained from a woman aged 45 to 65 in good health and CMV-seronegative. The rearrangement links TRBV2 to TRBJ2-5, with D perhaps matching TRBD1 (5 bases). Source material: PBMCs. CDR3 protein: CASSVGQSSETQYF. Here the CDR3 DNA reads TGTGCCAGCAGTGTCGGACAATCCTCGGAGACCCAGTACTTC.